The source of this T cell receptor beta chain is a study of beta chain features in type 1 diabetes. Study outcomes and limitations: Insertions were fewer and deletions more numerous at VDJ junctions in type 1 diabetes patients. Shorter TCRB CDR3s, moderately but significantly so, marked every one of the four CD4+ subsets in Type 1 diabetes patients. It was possible that PCR favored shorter templates, equally so in patients and controls. The cDNA sequencing approach could over-represent high-TCR-expressing cells.

Sorted CD4+ subsets: naive, central memory, regulatory, stem cell-like memory (CD45RO/CCR7/CD25/CD127/CD95/CD27 panel). Of the isolated RNA, all was reverse transcribed, and so the sequenced material was expressed TCRB transcripts. Sequencing was performed with immunoSEQ multiplex PCR; in TCRdb, only in-frame clones are kept and a portion is missing. The sample records 300,000 to 350,000 clones, 9.3% being singletons. This clone was seen many times. Its antigen remains unidentified. Sequencing used central memory CD4+ T cells from blood. This clonotype was obtained from a man aged 25 to 45 with type 1 diabetes.

CDR3 sequence reads: CASSQSFTGITDTQYF. CDR3 DNA sequence: TGCGCCAGCAGCCAATCCTTTACTGGTATCACAGATACGCAGTATTTT. The chain employs TRBV4-3 and TRBJ2-3; no clear D. The CDR3 extends over 16 amino acids. Germline CDR1 reads LGHNA; CDR2 reads YSLEER. V lost 2 bases and J lost 2, with 14 bases in between.